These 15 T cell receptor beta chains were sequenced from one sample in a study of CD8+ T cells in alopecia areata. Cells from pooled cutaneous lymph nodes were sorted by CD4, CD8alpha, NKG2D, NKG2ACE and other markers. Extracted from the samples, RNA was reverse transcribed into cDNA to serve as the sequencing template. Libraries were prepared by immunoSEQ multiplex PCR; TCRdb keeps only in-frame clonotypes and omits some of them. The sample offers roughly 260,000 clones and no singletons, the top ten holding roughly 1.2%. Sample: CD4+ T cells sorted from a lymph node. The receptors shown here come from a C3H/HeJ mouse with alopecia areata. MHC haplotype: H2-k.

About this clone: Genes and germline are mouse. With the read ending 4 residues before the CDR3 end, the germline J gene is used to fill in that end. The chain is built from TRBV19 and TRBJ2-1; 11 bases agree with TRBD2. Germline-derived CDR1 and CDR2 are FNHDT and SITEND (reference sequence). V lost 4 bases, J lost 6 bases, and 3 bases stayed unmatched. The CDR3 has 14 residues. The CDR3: CASSQTGGVAEQFF. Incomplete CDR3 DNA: TGTGCCAGCAGTCAGACTGGGGGGGTTGCT.

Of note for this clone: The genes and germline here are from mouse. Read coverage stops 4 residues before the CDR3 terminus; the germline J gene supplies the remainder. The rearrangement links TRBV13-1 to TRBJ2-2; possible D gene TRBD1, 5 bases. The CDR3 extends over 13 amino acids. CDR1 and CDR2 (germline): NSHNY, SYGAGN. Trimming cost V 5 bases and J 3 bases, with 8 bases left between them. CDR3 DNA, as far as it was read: TGTGCCAGCAGGCCAGGGTACACCGGG. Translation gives CASRPGYTG. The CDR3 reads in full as CASRPGYTGQLYF.

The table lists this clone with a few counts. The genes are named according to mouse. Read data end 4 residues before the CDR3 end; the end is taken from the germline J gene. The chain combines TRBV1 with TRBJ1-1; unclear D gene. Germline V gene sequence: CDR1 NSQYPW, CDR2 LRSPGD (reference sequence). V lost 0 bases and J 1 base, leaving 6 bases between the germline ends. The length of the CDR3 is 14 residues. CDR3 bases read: TGCACCTGCAGTGCAGATGTGGGAAACACA. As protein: CTCSADVGNT. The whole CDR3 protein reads CTCSADVGNTEVFF.

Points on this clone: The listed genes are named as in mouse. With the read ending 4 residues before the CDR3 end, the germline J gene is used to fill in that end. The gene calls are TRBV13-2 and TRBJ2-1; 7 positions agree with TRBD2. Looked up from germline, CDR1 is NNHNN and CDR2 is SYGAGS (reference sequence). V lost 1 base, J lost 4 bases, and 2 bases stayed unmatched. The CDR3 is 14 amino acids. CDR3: CASGDLGEYAEQFF. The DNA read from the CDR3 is TGTGCCAGCGGTGATCTGGGGGAGTATGCT.

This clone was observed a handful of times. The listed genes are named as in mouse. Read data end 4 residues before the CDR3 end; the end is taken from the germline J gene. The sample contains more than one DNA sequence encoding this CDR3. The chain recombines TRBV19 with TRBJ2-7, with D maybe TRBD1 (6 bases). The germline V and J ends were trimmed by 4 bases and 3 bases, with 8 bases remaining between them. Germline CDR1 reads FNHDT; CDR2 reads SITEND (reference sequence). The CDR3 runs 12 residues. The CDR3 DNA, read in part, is TGTGCCAGCAGTCGGACAGACTAT. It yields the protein CASSRTDY. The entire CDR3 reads CASSRTDYEQYF. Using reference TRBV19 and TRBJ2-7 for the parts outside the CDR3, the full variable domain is GGIITQTPKFLIGQEGQKLTLKCQQNFNHDTMYWYRQDSGKGLRLIYYSITENDLQKGDLSEGYDASREKKSSFSLTVTSAQKNEMAVFLCASSRTDYEQYFGPGTRLTVL.

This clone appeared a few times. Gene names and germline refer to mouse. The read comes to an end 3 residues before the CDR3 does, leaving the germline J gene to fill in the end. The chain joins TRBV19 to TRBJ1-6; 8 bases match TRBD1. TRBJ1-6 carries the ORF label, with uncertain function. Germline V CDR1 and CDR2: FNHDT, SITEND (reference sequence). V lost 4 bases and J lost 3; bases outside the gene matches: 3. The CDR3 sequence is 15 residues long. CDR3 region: CASSQGQGYNSPLYF. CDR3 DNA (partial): TGTGCCAGCAGTCAAGGACAGGGCTATAATTCGCCC.

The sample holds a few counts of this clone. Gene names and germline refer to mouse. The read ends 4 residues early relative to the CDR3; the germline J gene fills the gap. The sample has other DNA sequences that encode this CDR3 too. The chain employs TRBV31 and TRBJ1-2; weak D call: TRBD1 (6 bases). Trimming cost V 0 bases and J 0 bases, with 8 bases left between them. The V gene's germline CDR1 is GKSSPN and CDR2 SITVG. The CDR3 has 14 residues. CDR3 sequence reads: CAWSLQGTNSDYTF. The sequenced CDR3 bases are TGTGCCTGGAGTCTGCAGGGGACAAACTCC.

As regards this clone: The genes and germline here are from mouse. CDR3 region: CASGAWEDTQYF. The CDR3 DNA, read in part, is TGTGCCAGCGGTGCCTGGGAAGAC. The chain recombines TRBV13-2 with TRBJ2-5, with D maybe TRBD2 (5 bases). The read stops 4 residues short of the end of the CDR3; the missing end is completed from the germline J gene. CDR1 and CDR2 (germline): NNHNN, SYGAGS (reference sequence). This CDR3 has 12 residues.

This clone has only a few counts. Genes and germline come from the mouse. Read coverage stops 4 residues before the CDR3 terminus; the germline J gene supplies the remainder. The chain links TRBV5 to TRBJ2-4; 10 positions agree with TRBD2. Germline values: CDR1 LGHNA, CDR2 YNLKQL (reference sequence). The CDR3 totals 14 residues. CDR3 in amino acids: CASSQPGGANTLYF. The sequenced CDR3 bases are TGTGCCAGCAGCCAACCTGGGGGGGCGAAC.

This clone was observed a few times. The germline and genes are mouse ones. The CDR3 loop is CAWSQGQSNTGQLYF. The DNA read from the CDR3 is TGTGCCTGGAGTCAGGGACAATCAAACACCGGG. This chain uses TRBV31 with TRBJ2-2; possibly TRBD1 for D (6 bases). The read terminates 4 residues before the CDR3 end, so the remaining end is supplied by the germline J gene. Looked up from germline, CDR1 is GKSSPN and CDR2 is SITVG. Between the trimmed V and J ends, which lost 1 base and 0 bases, there was a span of 9 bases. The CDR3 is made up of 15 amino acids. Together with reference TRBV31 and TRBJ2-2, the CDR3 gives the full variable domain: AQTIHQWPVAEIKAVGSPLSLGCTIKGKSSPNLYWYWQATGGTLQQLFYSITVGQVESVVQLNLSASRPKDDQFILSTEKLLLSHSGFYLCAWSQGQSNTGQLYFGEGSKLTVL.

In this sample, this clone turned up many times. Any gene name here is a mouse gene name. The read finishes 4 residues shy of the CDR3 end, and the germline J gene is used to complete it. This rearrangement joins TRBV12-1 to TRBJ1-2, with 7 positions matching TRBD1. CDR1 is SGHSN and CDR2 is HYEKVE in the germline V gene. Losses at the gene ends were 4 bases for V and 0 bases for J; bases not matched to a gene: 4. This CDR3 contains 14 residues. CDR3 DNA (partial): TGTGCCAGCTCAACCGGGACAGCAAACTCC. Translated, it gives CASSTGTANS. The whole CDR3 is CASSTGTANSDYTF.

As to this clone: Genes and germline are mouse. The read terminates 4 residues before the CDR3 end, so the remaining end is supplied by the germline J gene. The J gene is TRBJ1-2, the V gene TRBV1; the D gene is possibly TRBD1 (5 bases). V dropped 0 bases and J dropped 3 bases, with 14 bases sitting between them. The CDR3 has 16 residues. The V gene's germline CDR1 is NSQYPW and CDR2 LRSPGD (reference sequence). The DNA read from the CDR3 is TGCACCTGCAGTGCAGATCTGCGGGGAGGGGACTCC. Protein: CTCSADLRGGDS. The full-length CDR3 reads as CTCSADLRGGDSDYTF.

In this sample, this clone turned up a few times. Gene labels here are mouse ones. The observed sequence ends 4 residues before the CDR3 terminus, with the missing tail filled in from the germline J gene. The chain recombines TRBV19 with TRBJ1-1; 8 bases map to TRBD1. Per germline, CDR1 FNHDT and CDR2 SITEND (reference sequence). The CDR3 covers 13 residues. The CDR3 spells CASSIQGATEVFF. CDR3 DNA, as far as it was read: TGTGCCAGCAGTATTCAGGGGGCGACA.

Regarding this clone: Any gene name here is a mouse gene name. CDR3 DNA, as far as it was read: TGTGCTATCGGACAGGGGGATGCT. Its translation is CAIGQGDA. The whole CDR3 protein is CAIGQGDAEQFF. J is TRBJ2-1 and V is TRBV29; 10 nucleotides align to TRBD1. The read terminates 4 residues ahead of where the CDR3 ends, so the germline J gene completes it. Germline CDR1 is MSHET and CDR2 is SYDVDS. The CDR3 runs 12 residues. With V trimmed by 10 bases and J by 5 bases, 2 bases remained unmatched. Full variable domain (remainder filled in from reference TRBV29 and TRBJ2-1): DMKVTQMPRYLIKRMGENVLLECGQDMSHETMYWYRQDPGLGLQLIYISYDVDSNSEGDIPKGYRVSRKKREHFSLILDSAKTNQTSVYFCAIGQGDAEQFFGPGTRLTVL.

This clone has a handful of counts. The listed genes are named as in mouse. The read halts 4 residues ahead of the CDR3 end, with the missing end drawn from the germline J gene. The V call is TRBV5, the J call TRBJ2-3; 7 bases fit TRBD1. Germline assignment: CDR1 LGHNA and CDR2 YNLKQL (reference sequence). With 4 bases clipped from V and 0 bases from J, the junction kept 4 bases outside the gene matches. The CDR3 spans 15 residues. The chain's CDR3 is CASSRDSKSAETLYF. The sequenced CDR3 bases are TGTGCCAGCAGCCGGGACAGTAAAAGTGCAGAA.